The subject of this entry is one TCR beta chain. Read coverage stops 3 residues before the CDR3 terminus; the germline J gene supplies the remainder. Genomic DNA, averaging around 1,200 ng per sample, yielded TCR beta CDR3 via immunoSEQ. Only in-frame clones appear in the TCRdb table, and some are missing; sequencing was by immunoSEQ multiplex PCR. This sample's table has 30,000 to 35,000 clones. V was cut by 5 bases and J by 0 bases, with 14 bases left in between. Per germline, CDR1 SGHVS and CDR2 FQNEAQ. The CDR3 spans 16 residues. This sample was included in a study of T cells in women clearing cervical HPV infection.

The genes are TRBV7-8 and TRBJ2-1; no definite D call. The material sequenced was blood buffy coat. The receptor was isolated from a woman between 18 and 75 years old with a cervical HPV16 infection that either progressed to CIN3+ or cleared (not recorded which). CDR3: CASSPKRVSSYNEQFF. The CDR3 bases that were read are TGTGCCAGCAGCCCCAAAAGGGTCAGCTCCTACAATGAG.